The present T cell receptor (beta chain) was sequenced within a study of T cell repertoires in cytomegalovirus infection. A note on this clonotype: Antigen specificity is unknown.

With 3 bases removed from V and 7 bases from J, the gap between germline ends came to 8 bases. The CDR3 extends over 11 amino acids. The V gene's germline CDR1 is DFQATT and CDR2 SNEGSKA (reference sequence). MiXCR, run by TCRdb on the reads, gives a single entry per CDR3 protein. The sample includes some 110,000 distinct CDR3 sequences, around a tenth of them seen just once. The chain combines TRBV20-1 with TRBJ2-3, with D uncertain. This clonotype originated in a human donor in good health (CMV status not recorded). Some clones in this sample may be carry-over from other donors' samples. What was sequenced was PBMCs, sequenced either directly or after in vitro stimulation (not recorded which). CDR3 loop: CSASAPYTQYF. CDR3 bases: TGCAGTGCTAGCGCTCCATATACGCAGTATTTT.